The present TCR beta chain was sequenced within a study of cytomegalovirus exposure and HLA in healthy donors. Findings and caveats of the study: Clonal expansion was found to be greater in HLA-associated TCR beta chains than in equally common others in a later analysis.

A multiplex PCR was run with 60 Vbeta primers and 13 Jbeta primers. The method was immunoSEQ multiplex PCR; TCRdb's version includes in-frame clones alone and lacks a portion of them. The sample consists of approximately 82,000 clones, 62% of them appearing once. This CDR3 spans 14 amino acids. The germline CDR1 and CDR2 sequences are SGHTA and FQGTGA. Between the trimmed V and J ends, which lost 5 bases and 8 bases, there was a span of 13 bases. A note on this clone: Antigen: not known.

The sample comprised PBMCs. The TCR comes from a woman aged 25 to 39 in good health and CMV-seropositive. V and J are TRBV7-3 and TRBJ1-6; D is uncertain. CDR3 region: CASSVRGRDSPLHF. The CDR3 DNA follows: TGTGCCAGCAGCGTAAGAGGGAGAGATTCACCCCTCCACTTT.